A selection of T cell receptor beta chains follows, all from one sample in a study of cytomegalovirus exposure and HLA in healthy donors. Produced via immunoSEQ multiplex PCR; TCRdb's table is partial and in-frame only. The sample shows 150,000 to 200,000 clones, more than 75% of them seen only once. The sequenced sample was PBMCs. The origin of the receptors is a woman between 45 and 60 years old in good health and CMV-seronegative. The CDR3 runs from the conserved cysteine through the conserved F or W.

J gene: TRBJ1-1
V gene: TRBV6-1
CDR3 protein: CASSEQDRLTEAFF

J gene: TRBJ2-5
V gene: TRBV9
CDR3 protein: CASSVGTATQETQYF

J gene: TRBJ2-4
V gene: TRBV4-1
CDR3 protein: CASSQVGTGKNIQYF

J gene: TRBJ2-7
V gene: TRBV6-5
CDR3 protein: CASSYSRSVPYEQYF

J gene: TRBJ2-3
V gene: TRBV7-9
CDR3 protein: CAASDTQYF

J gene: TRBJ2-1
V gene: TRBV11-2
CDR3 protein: CASSSAAAQFF

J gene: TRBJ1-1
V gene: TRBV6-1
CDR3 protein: CASSEVAETEAFF

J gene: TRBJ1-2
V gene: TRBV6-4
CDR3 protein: CASSENGYYGYTF

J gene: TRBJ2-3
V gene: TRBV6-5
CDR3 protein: CASSLLAEPTDTQYF

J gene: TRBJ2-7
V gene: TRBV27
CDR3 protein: CASSLSRTSGSEQYF

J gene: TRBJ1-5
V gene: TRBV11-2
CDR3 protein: CASSLQGAGSNQPQHF

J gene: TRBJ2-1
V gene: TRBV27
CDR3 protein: CASSLGTSGRDEQFF

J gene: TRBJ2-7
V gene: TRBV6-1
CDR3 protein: CASSSFLGQEQYF

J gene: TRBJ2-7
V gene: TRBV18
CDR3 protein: CASSGGLAGSYEQYF

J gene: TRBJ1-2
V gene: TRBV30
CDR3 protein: CAWSPSGRVNYGYTF

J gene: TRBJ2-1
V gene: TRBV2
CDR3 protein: CARIPGLAGTGGYYNEQFF

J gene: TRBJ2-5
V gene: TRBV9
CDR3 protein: CASSVAERGGEQETQYF

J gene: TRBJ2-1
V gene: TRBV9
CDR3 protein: CASSADRSYNEQFF

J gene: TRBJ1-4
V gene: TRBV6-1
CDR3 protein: CASSADGGGWLNEKLFF

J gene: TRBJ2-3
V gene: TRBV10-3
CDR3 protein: CAISESGLAGTGTDTQYF

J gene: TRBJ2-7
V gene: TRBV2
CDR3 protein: CASSIARGNEQYF

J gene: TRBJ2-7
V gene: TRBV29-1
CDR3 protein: CSVVGVPYEQYF